This TCR beta chain appears in the sequencing data of a study of cytomegalovirus exposure and HLA in healthy donors (dated by TCRdb to the late 2010s). Broadly, across the study: A later analysis indicated that the 120 validation repertoires were generated on the platform also employed for the approximately 690 repertoires of the first cohort. The study aimed to test whether cataloging public T cell receptors could reveal signatures of past pathogen exposure. In addition to the first cohort of 666 subjects, a separate validation cohort of about 120 different subjects was used. To predict cytomegalovirus infection status, the study brought together high-throughput TCR immunosequencing, statistical association of individual TCRs with disease status, and machine learning. General study outcomes and caveats: In a later analysis, TCRs clustered in the first cohort were found to also tend to co-occur in the roughly 120 validation repertoires, with about 93% of cluster scores above 0. In vitro tests confirmed that a few of the cytomegalovirus-associated TCR beta chains recognize cytomegalovirus antigens. The authors suggested that the approach could potentially be generalized to other disease states and immunological phenotypes. The study gave a list of 150 to 200 TCR beta chains associated with cytomegalovirus. The classifier was reported to diagnose cytomegalovirus status with high specificity and sensitivity in both the original and validation cohorts. A later analysis lacked HLA typing for the validation cohort, so it scored co-occurrence in that cohort across all 110 or so repertoires. Most TCR sequences were observed very rarely across donors, whereas some public TCRs were present in many individuals.

As for this clone: Its antigen remains undetermined. Per-base quality was not reported, and no clone a single base away is much larger than it.

Spanning cysteine to phenylalanine, the CDR3 consists of 15 amino acids. Only CDR3 DNA remains: 45 bases, in frame from the first base. Germline trimming amounts to 4 bases on V and 2 bases on J, with 6 as the count of junction bases outside the gene matches. CDR1 and CDR2 are read off the germline V gene (reference sequence) as SEHNR and FQNEAQ. The donors were included in the validation cohort of approximately 130 subjects, a group kept apart from the roughly 680-subject first cohort. The protocol used for the library was the immunoSEQ multiplex PCR assay. The published analysis was carried out like this. A statistical classification framework was developed to diagnose cytomegalovirus status using the catalog of TCR beta chain sequences. TCRdb holds this immuneACCESS table with in-frame rearrangements only. Some clones are missing; in checked studies, unresolved V genes explain under half, and the rest has no known cause. The V and J calls and clone size are taken from that table; D and trimming were inferred from the DNA. In this sample the table shows roughly 100,000 clones, 86% of which occur a single time. Approximately 4% of the sample belongs to the ten largest clones.

Sequenced sample: PBMCs. The chain links TRBV7-9 with TRBJ2-3; 7 bases in the junction line up with TRBD1. The sequence was obtained from a woman aged 18-29 years in good health and CMV-seropositive. The CDR3 protein sequence reads: CASSSGTDITDTQYF. The DNA sequence is as follows: TGTGCCAGCAGCTCCGGGACAGATATCACAGATACGCAGTATTTT. When the CDR3 is completed using the reference TRBV7-9 and TRBJ2-3 genes on either side, the full variable domain is DTGVSQNPRHKITKRGQNVTFRCDPISEHNRLYWYRQTLGQGPEFLTYFQNEAQLEKSRLLSDRFSAERPKGSFSTLEIQRTEQGDSAMYLCASSSGTDITDTQYFGPGTRLTVL.